A selection of T cell receptor beta chains follows, all from one sample in a study of post-analysis software for immune sequencing data. Each CDR3 protein is one row after TCRdb ran MiXCR on the PCR reads. The sample has some 800,000 distinct CDR3 sequences; under 60% are singletons. The specimen sequenced was blood. These receptor sequences come from a girl between 10 and 17 years old with multiple sclerosis. The conserved cysteine and the conserved F or W are not part of the CDR3 here. The D gene is left open where the match is weak. Size tells how often a clone was seen (once, few, many) or the class of an expanded clone, and some rows leave it out.

j_call: TRBJ2-7; d_call: NA; v_call: TRBV24-1; clone_size: few; cdr3_aa: ATSGDRREEQY
j_call: TRBJ2-7; d_call: TRBD2; v_call: TRBV2; clone_size: NA; cdr3_aa: ASRGGLADSYEQY
j_call: TRBJ2-3; d_call: TRBD2; v_call: TRBV7-9; clone_size: NA; cdr3_aa: ACSLALAGGRPDTQY
j_call: TRBJ2-7; d_call: NA; v_call: TRBV12-3/TRBV12-4; clone_size: few; cdr3_aa: ASTEGYEQY
j_call: TRBJ2-5; d_call: NA; v_call: TRBV7-9; clone_size: NA; cdr3_aa: ASSRPKGGETQY
j_call: TRBJ2-7; d_call: NA; v_call: TRBV5-5; clone_size: few; cdr3_aa: ASSFSEDGVGLYEQY
j_call: TRBJ2-7; d_call: NA; v_call: TRBV10-3; clone_size: few; cdr3_aa: AIRTLTGTRYEQY
j_call: TRBJ2-7; d_call: TRBD2; v_call: TRBV6-2/TRBV6-3; clone_size: NA; cdr3_aa: ASSPTSGRGPYEQY
j_call: TRBJ2-7; d_call: TRBD1; v_call: TRBV6-6; clone_size: NA; cdr3_aa: ASSGGQPYEQY
j_call: TRBJ2-4; d_call: NA; v_call: TRBV5-1; clone_size: NA; cdr3_aa: ASSSGPLNREEQY
j_call: TRBJ1-2; d_call: NA; v_call: TRBV5-1; clone_size: NA; cdr3_aa: ASSSEGAAYGYT
j_call: TRBJ1-2; d_call: NA; v_call: TRBV29-1; clone_size: NA; cdr3_aa: SVVSGGYGYT
j_call: TRBJ2-4; d_call: TRBD1; v_call: TRBV7-9; clone_size: NA; cdr3_aa: ASSARQGAGGIQY
j_call: TRBJ1-5; d_call: NA; v_call: TRBV6-1; clone_size: NA; cdr3_aa: ASSDWGEDTQPQH
j_call: NA; d_call: NA; v_call: TRBV28; clone_size: NA; cdr3_aa: ASGHRVPGEQY
j_call: TRBJ2-1; d_call: NA; v_call: TRBV20-1; clone_size: few; cdr3_aa: SARDRRDYNEQF
j_call: TRBJ1-2; d_call: NA; v_call: TRBV20-1; clone_size: NA; cdr3_aa: SARSGPRGHGYT
j_call: TRBJ2-4; d_call: NA; v_call: TRBV20-1; clone_size: NA; cdr3_aa: SANTGFTKNIQY
j_call: TRBJ1-1; d_call: NA; v_call: TRBV3-1; clone_size: few; cdr3_aa: ASSFSTGNTEAF
j_call: TRBJ2-1; d_call: TRBD2; v_call: TRBV27; clone_size: NA; cdr3_aa: ASSVIGRGYEQF
j_call: TRBJ1-1; d_call: NA; v_call: TRBV9; clone_size: NA; cdr3_aa: ASSAIDSGREAF
j_call: TRBJ1-2; d_call: NA; v_call: TRBV7-9; clone_size: few; cdr3_aa: ASSLAGTRVNGYT
j_call: TRBJ2-1; d_call: NA; v_call: TRBV20-1; clone_size: NA; cdr3_aa: SAPDLTNEQF
j_call: TRBJ2-1; d_call: NA; v_call: TRBV29-1; clone_size: NA; cdr3_aa: SVGGDRAFYNEQF
j_call: TRBJ2-7; d_call: TRBD1; v_call: TRBV29-1; clone_size: NA; cdr3_aa: SVLPSGTADYEQY
j_call: TRBJ2-4; d_call: NA; v_call: TRBV30; clone_size: NA; cdr3_aa: AWSPDENIQY
j_call: TRBJ1-2; d_call: NA; v_call: TRBV29-1; clone_size: few; cdr3_aa: SVPHGSRYT
j_call: TRBJ2-1; d_call: NA; v_call: TRBV24-1; clone_size: NA; cdr3_aa: AISDPIKQF
j_call: TRBJ2-1; d_call: NA; v_call: TRBV7-2; clone_size: NA; cdr3_aa: ASSWGEAGNEQF
j_call: TRBJ2-1; d_call: TRBD2; v_call: TRBV6-6; clone_size: NA; cdr3_aa: TSSYISTSGNNEQF
j_call: TRBJ1-2; d_call: NA; v_call: TRBV7-3; clone_size: NA; cdr3_aa: ASSLQGGAYGYT
j_call: TRBJ1-1; d_call: NA; v_call: TRBV5-1; clone_size: few; cdr3_aa: ASSLDGANTEAF
j_call: TRBJ2-7; d_call: TRBD2; v_call: TRBV10-3; clone_size: NA; cdr3_aa: ASKRESSEQY
j_call: TRBJ2-7; d_call: TRBD2; v_call: TRBV4-2; clone_size: NA; cdr3_aa: ASSQGTSGRPQY
j_call: TRBJ2-1; d_call: NA; v_call: TRBV6-6; clone_size: few; cdr3_aa: ASSYKASVGSYNEQF
j_call: TRBJ2-4; d_call: NA; v_call: TRBV27; clone_size: NA; cdr3_aa: ASSLSGPNIQY
j_call: TRBJ2-3; d_call: TRBD2; v_call: TRBV11-2; clone_size: NA; cdr3_aa: ASSSWTSGGTDTQY
j_call: TRBJ2-7; d_call: TRBD2; v_call: TRBV24-1; clone_size: NA; cdr3_aa: ATMGLAGGEQY
j_call: TRBJ1-1; d_call: NA; v_call: TRBV7-2; clone_size: NA; cdr3_aa: ASSLLGGRMENEAF
j_call: TRBJ1-1; d_call: NA; v_call: TRBV18; clone_size: NA; cdr3_aa: ATQDRMNTEAF
j_call: TRBJ2-1; d_call: TRBD2; v_call: TRBV24-1; clone_size: few; cdr3_aa: ATSEPRGAASGSLDNEQF